This T cell receptor beta chain was identified during a study of T cell responses to AZD1222 COVID-19 vaccine. Method: immunoSEQ multiplex PCR; TCRdb's copy keeps in-frame clones and lacks some. This table has 100,000 to 150,000 clones, about 89% appearing once. Only one count was recorded for this clone. Other DNA sequences in this sample translate to the same CDR3. The sequenced sample was peripheral blood, obtained on day 0 of AZD1222 vaccination. The source is an adult in good health.

CDR3 residues: CASSLSGNQPQHF. The CDR3 coding sequence is TGCGCCAGCAGCTTGAGCGGGAATCAGCCCCAGCATTTT. This rearrangement joins TRBV5-1 to TRBJ1-5, with unresolved D. Trimming shortened V by 1 base and J by 4 bases, and 6 bases separated the two germline ends. Germline V gives CDR1 SGHRS, CDR2 YFSETQ. The CDR3 totals 13 residues.